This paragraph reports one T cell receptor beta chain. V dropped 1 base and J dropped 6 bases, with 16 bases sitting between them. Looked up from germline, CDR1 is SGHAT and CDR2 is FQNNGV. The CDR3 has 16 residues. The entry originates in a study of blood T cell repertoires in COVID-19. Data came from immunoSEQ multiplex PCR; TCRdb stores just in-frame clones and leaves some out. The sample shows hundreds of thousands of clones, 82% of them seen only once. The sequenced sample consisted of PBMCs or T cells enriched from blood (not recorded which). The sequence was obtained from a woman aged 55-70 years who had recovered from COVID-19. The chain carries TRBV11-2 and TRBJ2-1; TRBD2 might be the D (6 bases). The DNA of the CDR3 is TGTGCCAGCAGCTTAGTGGCAGCGGGCATAAGCAATGAGCAGTTCTTC. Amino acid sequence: CASSLVAAGISNEQFF.